A selection of T cell receptor beta chains follows, all from one sample in a study of pediatric ulcerative colitis. Profiling relied on immunoSEQ multiplex PCR, and the TCRdb table lists in-frame clones only, not all of them. The table shows tens of thousands of clones, with roughly 83% occurring only once. Sequenced: blood. The receptors stem from a girl aged 10 to 17 with moderate ulcerative colitis. Each CDR3 is given with its conserved first and last residue. The order of the fields is clone size, J gene, D gene, V gene, CDR3 protein, CDR3 DNA. D genes are given only for firm matches. Expanded clones are given a class, and other clones once, few, many or no size at all.

>NA|TRBJ2-7|TRBD1|TRBV7-2
CASSLVYRGHEQYF
TGTGCCAGCAGCTTAGTTTACAGGGGGCACGAGCAGTACTTC
>NA|TRBJ1-1|TRBD1|TRBV19
CASSYRGPGEAFF
TGTGCCAGTAGTTACAGGGGGCCTGGGGAAGCTTTCTTT
>once|TRBJ2-3|NA|TRBV6-1
CASSEGYLTDTQYF
TGTGCCAGCAGTGAAGGTTACCTCACAGATACGCAGTATTTT
>NA|TRBJ2-3|NA|TRBV5-6
CASSLFRALSTDTQYF
TGTGCCAGCAGCTTGTTCCGGGCCTTAAGCACAGATACGCAGTATTTT
>NA|TRBJ2-5|NA|TRBV25-1
CASSDQPGLETQYF
TGTGCCAGCAGTGACCAGCCGGGGTTAGAGACCCAGTACTTC
>NA|TRBJ1-1|NA|TRBV7-2
CASSLVGNTEAFF
TGTGCCAGCAGCCTTGTAGGGAACACTGAAGCTTTCTTT
>NA|TRBJ1-1|NA|TRBV5-6
CASSLGGWDTEAFF
TGTGCCAGCAGCCTAGGAGGTTGGGACACTGAAGCTTTCTTT
>few|TRBJ2-7|NA|TRBV2
CASSEIGYEQYF
TGTGCCAGCAGTGAGATCGGGTACGAGCAGTACTTC
>NA|TRBJ1-2|NA|TRBV30
CAWARDFQGYTF
TGTGCCTGGGCCCGGGACTTTCAGGGCTACACCTTC
>NA|TRBJ2-1|TRBD2|TRBV7-9
CASSRLAWSYNEQFF
TGTGCCAGCAGCCGACTAGCGTGGTCCTACAATGAGCAGTTCTTC
>NA|TRBJ2-6|NA|TRBV18
CASSPFTGRGSGANVLTF
TGTGCCAGCTCACCCTTTACAGGGAGGGGATCTGGGGCCAACGTCCTGACTTTC
>NA|TRBJ1-2|TRBD1|TRBV9
CASSVNRGNYGYTF
TGTGCCAGCAGCGTCAACAGGGGAAACTATGGCTACACCTTC
>NA|TRBJ2-1|NA|TRBV5-1
CASSQGQLYNEQFF
TGCGCCAGCAGCCAGGGACAACTATACAATGAGCAGTTCTTC
>NA|TRBJ2-1|NA|TRBV28
CASSSDGRKQFF
TGTGCCAGCAGTTCCGACGGGCGGAAGCAGTTCTTC
>NA|TRBJ1-1|NA|TRBV2
CASSYSAGGVMNTEAFF
TGTGCCAGCAGTTACTCCGCCGGGGGCGTCATGAACACTGAAGCTTTCTTT
>NA|TRBJ2-2|TRBD1|TRBV9
CASSVTGDTRELFF
TGTGCCAGCAGCGTAACAGGGGATACAAGGGAGCTGTTTTTT
>NA|TRBJ2-5|NA|TRBV5-4
CASRAEQETQYF
TGTGCCAGTCGAGCGGAACAAGAGACCCAGTACTTC
>NA|TRBJ2-1|NA|TRBV7-2
CASSLEQGRGEQFF
TGTGCCAGCAGCTTAGAACAGGGGAGGGGTGAGCAGTTCTTC
>NA|TRBJ1-2|NA|TRBV27
CASTSLDNNYGYTF
TGTGCCAGCACCTCCCTTGACAATAACTATGGCTACACCTTC
>few|TRBJ2-2|NA|TRBV7-9
CASTLSGELFF
TGTGCCAGCACCCTTAGCGGGGAGCTGTTTTTT
>NA|TRBJ1-2|TRBD1|TRBV6-5
CASSYSPGQHYGYTF
TGTGCCAGCAGTTACTCCCCGGGACAGCACTATGGCTACACCTTC
>NA|TRBJ2-2|NA|TRBV27
CASSQGGDGTGELFF
TGTGCCAGCAGCCAAGGGGGGGATGGCACCGGGGAGCTGTTTTTT
>NA|TRBJ1-5|TRBD1|TRBV10-2
CATTGGTNQPQHF
TGCGCCACCACAGGGGGCACCAATCAGCCCCAGCATTTT
>NA|TRBJ1-4|TRBD1|TRBV6-5
CASTVGTGHEKLFF
TGTGCCAGCACCGTAGGGACAGGGCATGAAAAACTGTTTTTT
>NA|TRBJ1-5|TRBD1|TRBV19
CASSIELTGVRQPQHF
TGTGCCAGTAGTATAGAGCTGACAGGGGTGCGTCAGCCCCAGCATTTT
>NA|TRBJ2-7|NA|TRBV5-1
CASSYTPRQRSSEQYF
TGCGCCAGCAGCTACACCCCAAGACAGCGCTCTTCCGAGCAGTACTTC
>NA|TRBJ1-3|NA|TRBV6-5
CASSYLTGGNTIYF
TGTGCCAGCAGTTACCTGACCGGGGGAAACACCATATATTTT
>NA|TRBJ2-5|NA|TRBV7-7
CASSLVGWGSQETQYF
TGTGCCAGCAGCTTAGTGGGTTGGGGGAGTCAGGAGACCCAGTACTTC
>NA|TRBJ1-4|NA|TRBV6-1
CASSDRGANEKLFF
TGTGCCAGCAGTGACAGGGGTGCTAATGAAAAACTGTTTTTT
>NA|TRBJ2-2|TRBD1|TRBV7-9
CASSLPKDRGSEAGELFF
TGTGCCAGCAGCTTACCGAAGGACAGGGGAAGTGAGGCCGGGGAGCTGTTTTTT
>NA|TRBJ2-7|NA|TRBV7-9
CASISGEVPAYEQYF
TGTGCCAGCATCTCTGGTGAGGTCCCCGCCTACGAGCAGTACTTC
>NA|TRBJ2-3|TRBD2|TRBV19
CASSSLTSGFTDTQYF
TGTGCCAGTAGTAGCCTGACTAGCGGATTCACAGATACGCAGTATTTT
>NA|TRBJ1-1|NA|TRBV14
CASSQTHGGEAFF
TGTGCCAGCAGCCAAACCCACGGAGGGGAAGCTTTCTTT
>NA|TRBJ1-3|NA|TRBV11-3
CASSLRGPGNTIYF
TGTGCCAGCAGCTTAAGGGGACCTGGAAACACCATATATTTT
>NA|TRBJ2-2|NA|TRBV19
CASSPGLTGELFF
TGTGCCAGTAGTCCGGGGTTGACCGGGGAGCTGTTTTTT
>NA|TRBJ2-7|NA|TRBV29-1
CSVEGQGIEQYF
TGCAGCGTTGAAGGACAAGGGATCGAGCAGTACTTC
>NA|TRBJ1-1|NA|TRBV5-1
CASSPDPGAEAFF
TGCGCCAGCAGCCCAGACCCCGGCGCTGAAGCTTTCTTT
>NA|TRBJ1-1|NA|TRBV5-1
CASMRGSRDTEAFF
TGCGCCAGCATGAGGGGGTCGAGGGACACTGAAGCTTTCTTT
>NA|TRBJ1-3|NA|TRBV30
CAWSVSGNTIYF
TGTGCCTGGAGTGTGTCTGGAAACACCATATATTTT
>NA|TRBJ1-2|NA|TRBV6-5
CASSYYGGLAQHGYTF
TGTGCCAGCAGTTACTACGGGGGACTAGCACAACATGGCTACACCTTC
>NA|TRBJ2-7|TRBD1|TRBV4-2
CASSQRSGTALIEQYF
TGTGCCAGCAGCCAACGCTCCGGGACAGCCCTAATCGAGCAGTACTTC
>NA|TRBJ2-5|NA|TRBV6-1
CASSESSLQETQYF
TGTGCCAGCAGTGAATCCAGTCTGCAAGAGACCCAGTACTTC
>NA|TRBJ2-2|NA|TRBV7-9
CASSPGGGGKNTGELFF
TGTGCCAGCAGCCCCGGGGGAGGGGGGAAGAACACCGGGGAGCTGTTTTTT
>NA|TRBJ1-6|NA|TRBV7-9
CASSLQDSPLHF
TGTGCCAGCAGCTTACAGGACTCGCCCCTCCACTTT
>once|TRBJ2-7|NA|TRBV7-8
CASSLVGHGGSDEQYF
TGTGCCAGCAGCTTAGTGGGACATGGAGGGTCCGACGAGCAGTACTTC
>NA|TRBJ2-1|NA|TRBV6-1
CASSAAGITKRDEQFF
TGTGCCAGCAGTGCGGCCGGGATAACGAAGAGGGATGAGCAGTTCTTC
>NA|TRBJ2-5|NA|TRBV7-8
CASSPRRSQETQYF
TGTGCCAGCAGCCCAAGGAGGAGCCAAGAGACCCAGTACTTC
>NA|TRBJ2-1|TRBD2|TRBV10-3
CAIRRRGSGRVYNEQFF
TGTGCCATCAGGCGCCGGGGGAGCGGGAGGGTCTACAATGAGCAGTTCTTC
>NA|TRBJ2-7|NA|TRBV7-6
CASSLETGRSYEQYF
TGTGCCAGCAGCTTAGAGACAGGACGCTCCTACGAGCAGTACTTC
>NA|TRBJ2-2|NA|TRBV2
CASRTGTANTGELFF
TGTGCCAGCAGGACCGGGACGGCGAACACCGGGGAGCTGTTTTTT